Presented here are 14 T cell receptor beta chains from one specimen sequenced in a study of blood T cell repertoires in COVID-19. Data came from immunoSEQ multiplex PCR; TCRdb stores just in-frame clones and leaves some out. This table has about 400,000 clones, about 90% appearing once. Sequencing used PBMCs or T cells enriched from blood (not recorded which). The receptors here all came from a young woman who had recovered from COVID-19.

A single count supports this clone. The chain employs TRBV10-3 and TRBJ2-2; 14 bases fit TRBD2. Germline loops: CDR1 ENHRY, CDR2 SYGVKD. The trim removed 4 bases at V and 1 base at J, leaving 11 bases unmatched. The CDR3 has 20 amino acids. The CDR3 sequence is CAISGAPLGTSGRNTGELFF. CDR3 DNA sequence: TGTGCCATCAGTGGGGCCCCCTTAGGGACTAGCGGGAGGAACACCGGGGAGCTGTTTTTT.

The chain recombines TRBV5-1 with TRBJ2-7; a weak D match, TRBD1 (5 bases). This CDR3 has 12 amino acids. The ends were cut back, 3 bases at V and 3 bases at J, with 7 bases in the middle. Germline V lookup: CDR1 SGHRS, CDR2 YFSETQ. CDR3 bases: TGCGCCAGCAGCTATGACAGCTACGAGCAGTACTTC. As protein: CASSYDSYEQYF.

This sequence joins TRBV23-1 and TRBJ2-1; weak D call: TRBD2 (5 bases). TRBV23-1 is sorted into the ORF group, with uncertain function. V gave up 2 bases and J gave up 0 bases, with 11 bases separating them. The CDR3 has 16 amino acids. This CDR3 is CASSQPSGRSYNEQFF. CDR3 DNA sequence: TGCGCCAGCAGTCAACCCAGCGGACGCTCCTACAATGAGCAGTTCTTC.

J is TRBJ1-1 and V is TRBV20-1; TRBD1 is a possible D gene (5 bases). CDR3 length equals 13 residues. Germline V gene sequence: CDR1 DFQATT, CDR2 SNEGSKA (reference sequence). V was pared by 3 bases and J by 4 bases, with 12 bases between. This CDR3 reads CSASGQGITEAFF. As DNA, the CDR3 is TGCAGTGCTAGTGGGCAGGGAATCACTGAAGCTTTCTTT.

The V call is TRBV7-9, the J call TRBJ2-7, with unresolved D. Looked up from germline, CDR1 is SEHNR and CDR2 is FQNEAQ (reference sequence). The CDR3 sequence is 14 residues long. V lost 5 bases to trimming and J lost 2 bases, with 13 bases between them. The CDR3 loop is CASSPRHEPYEQYF. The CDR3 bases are TGTGCCAGCAGCCCGCGACACGAGCCCTACGAGCAGTACTTC.

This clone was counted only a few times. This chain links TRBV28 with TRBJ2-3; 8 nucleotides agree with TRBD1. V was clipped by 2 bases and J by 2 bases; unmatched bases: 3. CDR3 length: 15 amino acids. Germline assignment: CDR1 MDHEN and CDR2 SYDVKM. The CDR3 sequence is CASSLRTGYTDTQYF. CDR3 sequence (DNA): TGTGCCAGCAGTTTAAGGACAGGGTACACAGATACGCAGTATTTT. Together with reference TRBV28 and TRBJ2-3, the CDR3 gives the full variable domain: DVKVTQSSRYLVKRTGEKVFLECVQDMDHENMFWYRQDPGLGLRLIYFSYDVKMKEKGDIPEGYSVSREKKERFSLILESASTNQTSMYLCASSLRTGYTDTQYFGPGTRLTVL.

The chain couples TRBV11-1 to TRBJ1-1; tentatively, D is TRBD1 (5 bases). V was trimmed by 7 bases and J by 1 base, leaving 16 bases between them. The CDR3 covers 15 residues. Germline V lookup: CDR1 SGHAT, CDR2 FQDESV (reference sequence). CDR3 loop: CASTRDYRRNTEAFF. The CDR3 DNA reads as TGTGCCAGCACACGGGACTACCGGCGGAACACTGAAGCTTTCTTT.

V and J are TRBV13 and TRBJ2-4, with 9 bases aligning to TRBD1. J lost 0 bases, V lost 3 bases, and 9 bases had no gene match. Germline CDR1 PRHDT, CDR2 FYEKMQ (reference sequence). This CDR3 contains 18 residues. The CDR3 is CASSFTTGGDLAKNIQYF. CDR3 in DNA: TGTGCCAGCAGCTTCACGACAGGGGGTGACCTAGCCAAAAACATTCAGTACTTC.

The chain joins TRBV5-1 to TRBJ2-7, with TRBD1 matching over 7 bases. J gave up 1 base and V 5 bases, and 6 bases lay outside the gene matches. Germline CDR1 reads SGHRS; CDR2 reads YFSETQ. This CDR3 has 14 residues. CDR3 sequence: CASSSGTVSYEQYF. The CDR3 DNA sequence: TGCGCCAGCAGTTCCGGGACAGTATCCTACGAGCAGTACTTC.

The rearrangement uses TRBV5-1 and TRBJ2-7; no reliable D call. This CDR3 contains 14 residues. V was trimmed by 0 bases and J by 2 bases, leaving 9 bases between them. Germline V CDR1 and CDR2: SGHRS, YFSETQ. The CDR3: CASSLVSAAYEQYF. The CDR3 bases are TGCGCCAGCAGCTTGGTCAGCGCCGCCTACGAGCAGTACTTC.

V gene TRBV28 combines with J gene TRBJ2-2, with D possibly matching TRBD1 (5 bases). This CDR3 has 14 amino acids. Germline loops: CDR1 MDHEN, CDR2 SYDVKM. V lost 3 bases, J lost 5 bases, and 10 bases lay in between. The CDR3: CASSFYRLTGELFF. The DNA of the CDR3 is TGTGCCAGCAGTTTTTACAGGTTGACCGGGGAGCTGTTTTTT.

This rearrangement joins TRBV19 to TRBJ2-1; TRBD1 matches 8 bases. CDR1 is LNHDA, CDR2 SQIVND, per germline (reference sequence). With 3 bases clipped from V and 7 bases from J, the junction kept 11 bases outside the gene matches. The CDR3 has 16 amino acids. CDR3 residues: CASSMGGRGRRNEQFF. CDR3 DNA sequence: TGTGCCAGTAGTATGGGGGGCAGGGGGCGCAGAAATGAGCAGTTCTTC.

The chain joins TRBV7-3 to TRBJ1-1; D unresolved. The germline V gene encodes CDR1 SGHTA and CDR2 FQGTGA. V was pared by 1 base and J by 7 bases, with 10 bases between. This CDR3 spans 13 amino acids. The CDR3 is CASSLKGGGEAFF. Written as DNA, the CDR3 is TGTGCCAGCAGCTTAAAGGGTGGAGGTGAAGCTTTCTTT.

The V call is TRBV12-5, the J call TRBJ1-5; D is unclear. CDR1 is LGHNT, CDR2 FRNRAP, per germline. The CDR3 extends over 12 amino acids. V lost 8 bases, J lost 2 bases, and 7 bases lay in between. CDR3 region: CASNRGNQPQHF. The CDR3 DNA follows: TGTGCTAGTAACAGAGGCAATCAGCCCCAGCATTTT.